This T cell receptor (beta chain) appears in the sequencing data of a study of OX40 agonist ivuxolimab in advanced cancers. Produced via immunoSEQ multiplex PCR; TCRdb's table is partial and in-frame only. The table lists 40,000 to 60,000 clones, about nine tenths of them singletons. CDR1 is WNHNN and CDR2 is SYGVQD in the germline V gene (reference sequence). This CDR3 is built from 16 residues. V dropped 3 bases and J dropped 8; count of bases not matched to a gene: 10. This receptor was taken from an adult with an advanced solid tumor such as melanoma, head and neck, liver or kidney cancer. Specimen: CD4+ or CD8+ T cells sorted from blood, collected in a trial of the OX40 agonist ivuxolimab. This sequence joins TRBV10-1 and TRBJ2-1, with 10 nucleotides matching TRBD2. The CDR3 reads CASSEGKLAGVDEQFF. The CDR3 DNA reads TGCGCCAGCAGTGAAGGTAAGCTAGCGGGGGTAGATGAGCAGTTCTTC.